The 28 T cell receptor beta chains in this list originate from one sample, sequenced in a study of beta chain features in type 1 diabetes. The sequenced template was cDNA made from the entire isolated RNA. Libraries were prepared by immunoSEQ multiplex PCR; TCRdb keeps only in-frame clonotypes and omits some of them. This sample has roughly 300,000 clones, with roughly 9% found just once. Antigens of these TCRs are unknown. Broader study findings: TCRB CDR3s were moderately but significantly shorter in Type 1 diabetes patients in all four CD4+ subsets.

The specimen sequenced was central memory CD4+ T cells from blood. These TCRs come from a young man with type 1 diabetes.

The V gene is TRBV27, the J gene TRBJ2-5; unclear D gene. V was shortened by 4 bases and J by 2 bases, with 11 bases between the two germline ends. The CDR3 length is 14 residues. Germline CDR1 and CDR2: MNHEY and SMNVEV (reference sequence). The CDR3 sequence: CASSSLLGQETQYF. CDR3 nucleotide sequence: TGTGCCAGCAGTTCCTTACTGGGACAAGAGACCCAGTACTTC.

CDR3 nucleotides: TGTGCCAGTAGTGGACCGAACAGGGGAGCTCAGCCCCAGCATTTT. Protein product: CASSGPNRGAQPQHF. This sequence joins TRBV19 and TRBJ1-5; 7 nucleotides match TRBD1. The germline V gene has CDR1 LNHDA and CDR2 SQIVND (reference sequence). The ends lost 5 bases at V and 6 bases at J; junction bases unmatched: 10. This CDR3 is 15 amino acids long.

This clone was detected only a few times. The chain joins TRBV7-2 to TRBJ2-5; TRBD2 is a possible D gene (5 bases). The CDR3 length is 15 residues. Trimming shortened V by 2 bases and J by 5 bases, and 15 bases separated the two germline ends. Germline assignment: CDR1 SGHTA and CDR2 FQGNSA. For the CDR3, the DNA is TGTGCCAGCAGCTTACGTACTGCGGGTGGGGAGACCCAGTACTTC. It encodes CASSLRTAGGETQYF.

The CDR3 DNA sequence: TGTGCCAGCAGCGAAGGTAGGGGCTACAATGAGCAGTTCTTC. Amino acids: CASSEGRGYNEQFF. The J gene is TRBJ2-1, the V gene TRBV21-1; the table names TRBD1, a call not compared with the DNA. TRBV21-1 is recorded as a pseudogene. The CDR3 contains 14 residues.

This clone has a handful of counts. The J gene is TRBJ2-2, the V gene TRBV5-4; 9 bases fit TRBD1. Germline assignment: CDR1 SGHNT and CDR2 YYREEE (reference sequence). The CDR3 runs to 17 residues. The ends lost 1 base at V and 2 bases at J; junction bases unmatched: 6. The CDR3 loop is CASSLFRGQGNTGELFF. The CDR3, as DNA: TGTGCCAGCAGCTTGTTCAGGGGACAGGGTAACACCGGGGAGCTGTTTTTT.

The chain employs TRBV4-3 and TRBJ2-5, with TRBD2 identical over 10 bases. Germline lookup yields CDR1 LGHNA and CDR2 YSLEER. CDR3 length: 17 amino acids. The J segment lost 1 base and the V segment lost 1 base, leaving 6 bases of the junction unmatched. The CDR3 is CASSQVSSGGSQETQYF. For the CDR3, the DNA is TGCGCCAGCAGCCAAGTTAGTAGCGGGGGGTCCCAAGAGACCCAGTACTTC.

The chain joins TRBV6-6 to TRBJ2-3; D unresolved. Germline V CDR1 and CDR2: MNHNY, SVGAGI (reference sequence). Trimming removed 6 bases from V and 2 bases from J, with 12 bases in between. The CDR3 totals 14 residues. Here the CDR3 reads CASSGRNHTDTQYF. As DNA, the CDR3 is TGTGCCAGCAGCGGCAGGAACCACACAGATACGCAGTATTTT.

This clone was detected only once. This chain joins TRBV13 and TRBJ2-5; D possibly uses TRBD1 or TRBD2 (6 bases each). Germline CDR1 and CDR2: PRHDT and FYEKMQ (reference sequence). Trimming pared 6 bases from V and 4 bases from J, leaving 9 bases between. CDR3 length: 12 residues. The CDR3 reads CASRGGRETQYF. CDR3 nucleotides: TGTGCCAGCAGAGGGGGGAGAGAGACCCAGTACTTC.

The V and J genes are TRBV7-8 and TRBJ1-3, with D unresolved. Between the trimmed V and J ends, which lost 8 bases and 3 bases, there was a span of 14 bases. Germline CDR1 reads SGHVS; CDR2 reads FQNEAQ. The CDR3 covers 14 residues. The chain's CDR3 is CASGRLTDGNTIYF. The CDR3 nucleotides are TGTGCCAGCGGGAGGTTAACAGATGGAAACACCATATATTTT.

Only a few counts were recorded for this clone. The chain employs TRBV4-3 and TRBJ2-7; D is ambiguous. The CDR3 covers 15 residues. Germline CDR1 and CDR2: LGHNA and YSLEER. V was clipped by 0 bases and J by 3 bases, with 12 bases between them. The CDR3 DNA reads as TGCGCCAGCAGCCAAGATAGATGGCCCGGCTACGAGCAGTACTTC. It is translated as CASSQDRWPGYEQYF.

This clone was observed a few times. The chain combines TRBV6-5 with TRBJ2-1; 7 nucleotides match TRBD1. J gave up 7 bases and V 4 bases, and 7 bases lay outside the gene matches. The CDR3 runs to 14 residues. CDR1 is MNHEY, CDR2 SVGAGI, per germline. The DNA for the CDR3 is TGTGCCAGCAGTTTAGGGGGCCGGCCGAATGAGCAGTTCTTC. Translated: CASSLGGRPNEQFF.

The table lists this clone with a few counts. V gene TRBV11-3 combines with J gene TRBJ2-2, with D unresolved. Germline V gene data show CDR1 as SGHNT and CDR2 as YENEEA. This CDR3 contains 14 residues. V lost 5 bases to trimming and J lost 6 bases, with 13 bases between them. CDR3 loop: CASSLRQEAGELFF. The CDR3 DNA reads as TGTGCCAGCAGCCTCAGGCAAGAAGCCGGGGAGCTGTTTTTT.

This rearrangement joins TRBV6-5 to TRBJ2-3, with a possible D match to TRBD2 (7 bases). Germline assignment: CDR1 MNHEY and CDR2 SVGAGI. Trimming stripped 2 bases from V and 2 bases from J, with 14 bases between. This CDR3 has 16 amino acids. The CDR3 loop reads CASSYASGGSTDTQYF. DNA of the CDR3: TGTGCCAGCAGTTACGCCTCGGGGGGCTCCACAGATACGCAGTATTTT.

A few counts support this clone. The chain employs TRBV19 and TRBJ1-4, with TRBD1 identical over 10 bases. With V trimmed by 6 bases and J by 9 bases, 7 bases remained unmatched. The CDR3 has 14 residues. The germline CDR1 and CDR2 sequences are LNHDA and SQIVND (reference sequence). The CDR3 reads CASRDRDRGQKLFF. DNA for the CDR3: TGTGCCAGTAGGGACCGGGACAGGGGACAAAAACTGTTTTTT.

This clone turned up a few times. The chain combines TRBV28 with TRBJ2-5; 10 bases are shared with TRBD1. The J call may not be correct, given that the DNA end is closer to TRBJ2-7. This CDR3 has 14 residues. Per the germline V gene, CDR1 is MDHEN and CDR2 is SYDVKM. CDR3 sequence (DNA): TGTGCCAGCAGTTCCACCGGGACAGGGGACGAGCAGTACTTC. It specifies CASSSTGTGDEQYF.

The chain couples TRBV15 to TRBJ2-5, with 9 bases fitting TRBD1. Germline CDR1 and CDR2: LNHNV and YYDKDF (reference sequence). The CDR3 consists of 14 residues. J was trimmed by 1 base and V by 10 bases; bases with no gene match: 7. The CDR3 region is CASGRDRAQETQYF. The CDR3 coding sequence is TGTGCCAGTGGGCGGGACAGGGCCCAAGAGACCCAGTACTTC.

J is TRBJ2-7 and V is TRBV5-1, with D tentatively TRBD1 (8 bases). Germline V CDR1 and CDR2: SGHRS, YFSETQ. With 2 bases removed from V and 2 bases from J, the gap between germline ends came to 17 bases. The CDR3 consists of 16 residues. The CDR3 sequence: CASSLTSGTGPYEQYF. The CDR3 coding sequence is TGCGCCAGCAGCTTAACCAGCGGGACAGGCCCCTACGAGCAGTACTTC. Full variable domain (rest looked up from reference TRBV5-1 and TRBJ2-7): KAGVTQTPRYLIKTRGQQVTLSCSPISGHRSVSWYQQTPGQGLQFLFEYFSETQRNKGNFPGRFSGRQFSNSRSEMNVSTLELGDSALYLCASSLTSGTGPYEQYFGPGTRLTVT.

This clone was picked up a small number of times. The CDR3 loop reads CASSLGQAQETQYF. The CDR3 DNA follows: TGTGCCAGCAGCTTGGGACAGGCCCAAGAGACCCAGTACTTC. The V call is TRBV11-2, the J call TRBJ2-5; TRBD1 aligns across 8 bases. The CDR3 length is 14 residues. Germline CDR1 and CDR2: SGHAT and FQNNGV. The trim removed 3 bases at V and 1 base at J, leaving 1 base unmatched.

V and J are TRBV28 and TRBJ1-3; 8 bases line up with TRBD1. In germline, CDR1 is MDHEN, CDR2 SYDVKM. The CDR3 sequence is 14 residues long. The junction had 6 bases not matched to a gene; V was cut back by 7 bases and J by 4 bases. CDR3 bases: TGTGCCAGCACCTCGACAGGGGCGGGAAACACCATATATTTT. This encodes CASTSTGAGNTIYF.

The chain employs TRBV7-2 and TRBJ2-3; TRBD1 agrees at 10 bases. This CDR3 spans 16 amino acids. Germline V gene data show CDR1 as SGHTA and CDR2 as FQGNSA. Trimming at V came to 2 bases and at J to 1 base, leaving 3 bases not matched to a gene. CDR3 protein: CASSLSGTGGTDTQYF. The CDR3 DNA reads as TGTGCCAGCAGCTTATCTGGGACAGGGGGCACAGATACGCAGTATTTT.

V usage is TRBV28 and J usage is TRBJ1-2; D not resolved. The CDR3 consists of 15 residues. Germline V gene sequence: CDR1 MDHEN, CDR2 SYDVKM. V was pared by 5 bases and J by 7 bases, with 20 bases between. CDR3 coding DNA: TGTGCCAGCAGTCTGGAGACCTGGCTCAAGGGTGGCTACACCTTC. Translation gives CASSLETWLKGGYTF.

This clone turned up a few times. V is TRBV28 and J is TRBJ1-2; no clear D gene. Trimming shortened V by 3 bases and J by 7 bases, and 21 bases separated the two germline ends. This CDR3 is built from 16 residues. From germline, CDR1 is MDHEN and CDR2 SYDVKM. CDR3 DNA sequence: TGTGCCAGCAGTTTCGTGAACCCGCAGCTGGGGAGTGGCTACACCTTC. This encodes CASSFVNPQLGSGYTF.

V usage is TRBV29-1 and J usage is TRBJ1-4; maybe TRBD1 (5 bases). V shed 6 bases and J shed 8 bases, with 10 bases lying between them. Germline V lookup: CDR1 SQVTM, CDR2 ANQGSEA. The length of the CDR3 is 11 residues. The CDR3, as DNA: TGCAGCGTACCCGGGGACGAAAAACTGTTTTTT. As protein: CSVPGDEKLFF.

This rearrangement joins TRBV25-1 to TRBJ1-1, with unresolved D. V dropped 2 bases and J dropped 1 base, with 11 bases sitting between them. CDR3 length: 15 amino acids. The germline gives CDR1 MGHDK, CDR2 SYGVNS. DNA of the CDR3: TGTGCCAGCAGTGAACAGGCGGATGCGAACACTGAAGCTTTCTTT. It yields the protein CASSEQADANTEAFF.

V and J are TRBV6-5 and TRBJ1-5; D not certain. The CDR3 spans 15 residues. CDR1 is MNHEY, CDR2 SVGAGI, per germline. The V end was cut by 2 bases, the J end by 2 bases, with 10 bases between. For the CDR3, the DNA is TGTGCCAGCAGTTACAATGTGCAGGGCAATCAGCCCCAGCATTTT. It translates to CASSYNVQGNQPQHF.

This sequence joins TRBV28 and TRBJ1-5; D gene unclear. Germline loops: CDR1 MDHEN, CDR2 SYDVKM. V lost 5 bases, J lost 3 bases, and 14 bases lay in between. This CDR3 is 15 amino acids long. The CDR3 loop reads CASSAPGPYNQPQHF. CDR3 nucleotides: TGTGCCAGCAGTGCCCCAGGACCGTACAATCAGCCCCAGCATTTT. Full variable domain (remainder filled in from reference TRBV28 and TRBJ1-5): DVKVTQSSRYLVKRTGEKVFLECVQDMDHENMFWYRQDPGLGLRLIYFSYDVKMKEKGDIPEGYSVSREKKERFSLILESASTNQTSMYLCASSAPGPYNQPQHFGDGTRLSIL.

The V gene is TRBV1, the J gene TRBJ2-3; the table gives TRBD2 as D, unverified against the DNA. TRBV1 is recorded as a pseudogene. The CDR3 has 18 residues. CDR3 nucleotide sequence: TGCACCAGCAGCCATTTCGAAGCGCCGGGACTAGCCCCAGATACGCAGTATTTT. This sequence encodes CTSSHFEAPGLAPDTQYF.

This clone was observed at least ten times. The rearrangement links TRBV18 to TRBJ1-3; 9 nucleotides align to TRBD1. J was trimmed by 3 bases and V by 0 bases; bases with no gene match: 3. CDR3 length: 16 amino acids. Germline-derived CDR1 and CDR2 are KGHSH and LQKENI. The CDR3: CASSPPRTGDGNTIYF. CDR3 nucleotide sequence: TGTGCCAGCTCACCACCTCGGACAGGGGATGGAAACACCATATATTTT.